This entry is about one T cell receptor (beta chain). Its target is unknown. This entry comes from a study of vaccination effects on CD4 cells after COVID-19. TCRdb keeps only in-frame clones here, not all; method: immunoSEQ multiplex PCR. The sample consists of over 25,000 clones, 72% of them appearing once. ViraFEST used viral peptide pools to expand antigen-specific CD4+ T cells before sequencing. Subsequent to approximately 11 days of culture, CD4+ T cells were isolated. Vaccinees lacked prior SARS-CoV-2 infection and tested negative for nucleocapsid antibodies. IL-2 at roughly 9.7 IU/ml and peptides at roughly 9.6 ug/ml were added to cultured PBMC, around 2.2 million per well. This receptor was obtained from a human donor who received a COVID-19 vaccine. The specimen comprised CD4+ T cells from PBMCs cultured with SARS-CoV-2 spike peptides, sampled before COVID-19 vaccination.

The CDR3 DNA sequence: TGTGCCAGCAGCTTAAGGCCGGGACAAAGTTCTGGAAACACCATATATTTT. As protein: CASSLRPGQSSGNTIYF. The rearrangement links TRBV7-6 to TRBJ1-3; TRBD1 might be the D (6 bases). The germline gives CDR1 SGHVS, CDR2 FNYEAQ. Trimming left V 2 bases short and J 1 base short, with 15 bases between. This CDR3 has 17 amino acids.